The T cell receptor (beta chain) under discussion was sequenced for a study of identifying expanded T cells in peripheral blood. Germline V gene data show CDR1 as SGDLS and CDR2 as YYNGEE. This CDR3 comprises 15 residues. Deletions cut 2 bases from V and 0 bases from J, with 6 bases between. Data came from immunoSEQ multiplex PCR; TCRdb stores just in-frame clones and leaves some out. The sample includes roughly 100,000 clones, around nine tenths of them seen just once. What was sequenced was blood. This receptor was identified in a person aged 18 to 70 in good health. The chain employs TRBV9 and TRBJ2-6; D remains ambiguous. In DNA, the CDR3 is TGTGCCAGCAGCGTTGGGGACTCTGGGGCCAACGTCCTGACTTTC. Translating it yields CASSVGDSGANVLTF.